The present T cell receptor (beta chain) was sequenced within a study of cytotoxic CD8 clonotypes in ibrutinib-treated CLL (dated by TCRdb to the early 2020s). Background on the whole study: The cohort included about 15 treatment-naive and fewer than 12 relapsed/refractory patients; around 18 were IGHV unmutated. Responses were partial in roughly 24 patients and complete in 2; after median around 65 months follow-up, around 14 stayed in remission and roughly twelve progressed. Samples at response were collected after a median of 12 months of treatment, with a range of about 6 to 40 months. Samples averaged about 260,000 productive templates and some 96,000 productive rearrangements. Longitudinal samples were obtainable from about 30% of the roughly 90 participants in the trial. Cryopreserved peripheral blood mononuclear cells were obtained before treatment, at response, and at either sustained remission or disease progression.

Worth noting for this clone: Its antigen is unknown. The input lacks base qualities; no much larger clone sits a single base away.

Each clonotype received, on average, 10x coverage in deep resolution sequencing performed on a MiSeq, where the target depth lay between 1 in 1 million and 1 in 200,000 T cells. The immunoSEQ hsTCRB Kit was used to generate the TCR beta libraries. The paper's processing steps were these. ImmunoSEQ Data Assistant and ImmunoSEQ Analyzer were used for data analysis, and V, D and J genes were assigned according to IMGT definitions. Clonality, which ranges from 0 to 1, was calculated by subtracting the normalized Shannon entropy of productive rearrangement frequencies from one. Only overrepresented clonotypes making up at least 0.05% of the repertoire of each patient were included in the public clonotype analysis. Some 13 repertoires from age-matched healthy donors, obtained from immuneACCESS, served as clonality controls. Drawn from immuneACCESS, this table holds only the in-frame rearrangements with V and J called that TCRdb kept. Clones are partly lost; checked studies trace under half to an unresolved V gene and leave the rest unexplained. D and trimming come from the DNA, and the V and J calls and clone size come from that table. The sample includes about 34,000 clones, with more than 65% observed a single time. Jointly, the top ten make up about 27% of the sample.

The CDR3 measures 14 amino acids from cysteine to phenylalanine. Here the CDR3 DNA is all that survives: 42 bases in frame from base 1. Cut back by 5 bases and 4 bases, the V and J ends lie 15 bases apart. CDR1 is given as LNHDA and CDR2 as SQIVND, both from the germline V gene (reference sequence). For TCR beta library preparation, 1.5 to 2.5 micrograms of genomic DNA were extracted from the cryopreserved PBMCs. Longitudinal blood samples from CLL patients on ibrutinib monotherapy were analyzed using high-throughput TCR beta sequencing. The patients were enrolled in a single-center, open-label phase 2 trial of ibrutinib monotherapy. On the study overall, not on this receptor specifically: An increase in clonality was observed at ibrutinib response, with clonality remaining stable during sustained remission and falling back toward baseline at progression. Baseline clonality was found to be higher than that of age-matched healthy donors and was strongly correlated with circulating CD8+ T-cell counts. Lymph node repertoires were not examined, and the timing of sampling was not matched between patients in sustained remission and those whose disease progressed. Public clonotypes were rare and either contracted or stayed stable during treatment, and the rise in clonality at ibrutinib response reflected the expansion of private clonotypes.

This specimen was PBMCs, taken before ibrutinib treatment. Here the chain combines TRBV19 and TRBJ2-7; the D gene is perhaps TRBD1, on 6 matching bases. This sequence originates from a human donor with chronic lymphocytic leukemia. The DNA sequence is TGTGCCAGTAGTGCCTCTAGACAGGCGTACGAGCAGTACTTC. The translation is CASSASRQAYEQYF.